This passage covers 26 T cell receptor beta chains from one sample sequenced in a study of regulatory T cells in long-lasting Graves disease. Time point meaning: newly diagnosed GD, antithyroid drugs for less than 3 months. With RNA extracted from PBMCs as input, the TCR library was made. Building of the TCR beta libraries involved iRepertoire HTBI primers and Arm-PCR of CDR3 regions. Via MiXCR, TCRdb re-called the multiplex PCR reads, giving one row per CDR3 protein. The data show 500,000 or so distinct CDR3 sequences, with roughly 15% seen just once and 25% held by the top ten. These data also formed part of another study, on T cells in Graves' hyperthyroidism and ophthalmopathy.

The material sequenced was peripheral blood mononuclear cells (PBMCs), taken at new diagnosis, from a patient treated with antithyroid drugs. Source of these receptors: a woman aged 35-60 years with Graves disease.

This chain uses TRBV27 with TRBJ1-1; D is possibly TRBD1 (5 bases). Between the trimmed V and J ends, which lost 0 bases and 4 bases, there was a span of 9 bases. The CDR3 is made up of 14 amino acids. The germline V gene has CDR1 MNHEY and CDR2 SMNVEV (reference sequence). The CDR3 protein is CASSLSGDGTEAFF. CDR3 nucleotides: TGTGCCAGCAGTTTATCAGGGGACGGCACTGAAGCTTTCTTT.

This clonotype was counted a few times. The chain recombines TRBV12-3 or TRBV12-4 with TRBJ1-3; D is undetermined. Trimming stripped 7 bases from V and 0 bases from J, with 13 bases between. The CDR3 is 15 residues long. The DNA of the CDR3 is TGTGCCAGCACTGGACCGCCGAGCTCTGGAAACACCATATATTTT. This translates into CASTGPPSSGNTIYF.

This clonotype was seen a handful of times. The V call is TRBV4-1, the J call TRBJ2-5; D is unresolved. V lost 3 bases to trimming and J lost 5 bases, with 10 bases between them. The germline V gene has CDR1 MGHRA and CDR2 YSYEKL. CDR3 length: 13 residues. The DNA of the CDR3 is TGCGCCAGCAGCCAGTGGATCGGGGAGACCCAGTACTTC. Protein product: CASSQWIGETQYF.

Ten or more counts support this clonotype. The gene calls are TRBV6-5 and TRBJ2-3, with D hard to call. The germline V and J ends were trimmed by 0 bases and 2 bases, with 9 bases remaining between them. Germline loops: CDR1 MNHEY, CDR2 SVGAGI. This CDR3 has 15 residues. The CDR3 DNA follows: TGTGCCAGCAGTTACTCGGGTTTGCACACAGATACGCAGTATTTT. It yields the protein CASSYSGLHTDTQYF.

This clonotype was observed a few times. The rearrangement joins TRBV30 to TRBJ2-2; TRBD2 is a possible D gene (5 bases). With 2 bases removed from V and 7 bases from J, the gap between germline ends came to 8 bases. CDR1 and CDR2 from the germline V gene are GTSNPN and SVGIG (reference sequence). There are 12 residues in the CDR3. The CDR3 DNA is TGTGCCTGGAGTCAAGGAGGCGGGGAGCTGTTTTTT. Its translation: CAWSQGGGELFF.

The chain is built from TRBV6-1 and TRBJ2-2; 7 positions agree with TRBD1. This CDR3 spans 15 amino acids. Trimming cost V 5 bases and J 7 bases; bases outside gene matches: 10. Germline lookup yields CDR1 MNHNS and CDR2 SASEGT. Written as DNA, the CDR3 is TGTGCCAGCAGTCCTCGGTTAGGGGGCAACGGGGAGCTGTTTTTT. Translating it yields CASSPRLGGNGELFF.

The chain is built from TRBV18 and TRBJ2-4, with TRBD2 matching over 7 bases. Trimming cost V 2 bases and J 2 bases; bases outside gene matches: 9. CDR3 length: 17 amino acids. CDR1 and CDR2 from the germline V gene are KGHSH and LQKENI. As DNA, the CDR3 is TGTGCCAGCTCACCAAAAAGCGGGGAGCGTACCAAAAACATTCAGTACTTC. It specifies CASSPKSGERTKNIQYF. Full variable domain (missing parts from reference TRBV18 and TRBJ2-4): NAGVMQNPRHLVRRRGQEARLRCSPMKGHSHVYWYRQLPEEGLKFMVYLQKENIIDESGMPKERFSAEFPKEGPSILRIQQVVRGDSAAYFCASSPKSGERTKNIQYFGAGTRLSVL.

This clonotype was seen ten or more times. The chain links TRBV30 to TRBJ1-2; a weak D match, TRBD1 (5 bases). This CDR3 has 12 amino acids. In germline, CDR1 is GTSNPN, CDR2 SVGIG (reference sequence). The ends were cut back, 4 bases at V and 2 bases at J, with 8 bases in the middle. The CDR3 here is CAWTGNNYGYTF. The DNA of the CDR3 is TGTGCCTGGACAGGGAACAACTATGGCTACACCTTC.

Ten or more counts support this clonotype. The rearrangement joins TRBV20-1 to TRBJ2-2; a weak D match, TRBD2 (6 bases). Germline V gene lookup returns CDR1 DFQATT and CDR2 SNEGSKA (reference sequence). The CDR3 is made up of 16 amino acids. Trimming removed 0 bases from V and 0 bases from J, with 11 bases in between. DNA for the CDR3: TGCAGTGCTAGAGATGCCGGGGGTACGAACACCGGGGAGCTGTTTTTT. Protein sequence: CSARDAGGTNTGELFF.

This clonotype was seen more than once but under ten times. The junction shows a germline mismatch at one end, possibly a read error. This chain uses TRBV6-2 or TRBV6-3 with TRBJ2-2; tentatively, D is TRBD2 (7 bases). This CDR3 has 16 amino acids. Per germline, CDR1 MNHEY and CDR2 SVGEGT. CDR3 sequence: CASSHIGGARPGELFF. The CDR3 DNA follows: TGTGCCAGCAGTCATATTGGGGGGGCGCGACCCGGGGAGCTGTTCTTT.

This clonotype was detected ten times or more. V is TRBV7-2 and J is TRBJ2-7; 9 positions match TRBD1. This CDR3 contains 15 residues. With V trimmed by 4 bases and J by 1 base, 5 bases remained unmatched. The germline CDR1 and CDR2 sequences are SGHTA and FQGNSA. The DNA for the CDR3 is TGTGCCAGCAGCTCCGGGACAGGGTTTTCCTACGAGCAGTACTTC. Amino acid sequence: CASSSGTGFSYEQYF.

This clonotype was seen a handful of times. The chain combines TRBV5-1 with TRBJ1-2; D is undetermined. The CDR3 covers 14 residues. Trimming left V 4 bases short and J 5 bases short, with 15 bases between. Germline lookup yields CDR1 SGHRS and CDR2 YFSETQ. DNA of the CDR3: TGCGCCAGCAGCGCGCAAATAGAAGAGTATGGCTACACCTTC. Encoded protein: CASSAQIEEYGYTF.

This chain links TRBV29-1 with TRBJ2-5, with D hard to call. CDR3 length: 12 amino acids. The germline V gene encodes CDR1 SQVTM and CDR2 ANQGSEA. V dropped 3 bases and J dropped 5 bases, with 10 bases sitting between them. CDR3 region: CSVELGMETQYF. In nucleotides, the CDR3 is TGCAGCGTTGAGTTAGGAATGGAGACCCAGTACTTC.

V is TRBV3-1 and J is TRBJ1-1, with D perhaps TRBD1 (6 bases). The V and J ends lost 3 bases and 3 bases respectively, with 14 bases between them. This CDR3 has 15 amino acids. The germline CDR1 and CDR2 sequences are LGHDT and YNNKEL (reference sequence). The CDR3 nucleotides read TGTGCCAGCAGCCATCTCGGGACAATTTACACTGAAGCTTTCTTT. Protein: CASSHLGTIYTEAFF.

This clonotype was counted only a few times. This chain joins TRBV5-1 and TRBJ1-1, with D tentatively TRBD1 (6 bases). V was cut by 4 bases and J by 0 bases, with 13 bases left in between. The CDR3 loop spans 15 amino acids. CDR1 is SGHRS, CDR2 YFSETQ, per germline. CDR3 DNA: TGCGCCAGCAGCGCTTTGGACAGAATGAACACTGAAGCTTTCTTT. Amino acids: CASSALDRMNTEAFF.

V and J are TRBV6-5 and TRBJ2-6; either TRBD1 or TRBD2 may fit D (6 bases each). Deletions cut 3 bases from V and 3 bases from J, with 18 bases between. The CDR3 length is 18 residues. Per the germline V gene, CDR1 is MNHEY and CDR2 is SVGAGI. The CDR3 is CASSYEGGVVGGANVLTF. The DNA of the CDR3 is TGTGCCAGCAGTTATGAGGGGGGCGTCGTTGGTGGGGCCAACGTCCTGACTTTC.

CDR3 protein: CASSSFGTSGNQYF. DNA of the CDR3: TGTGCCAGCAGTTCATTCGGGACATCTGGGAATCAGTACTTC. The chain carries TRBV6-5 and TRBJ2-4; D might be TRBD1 (6 bases). CDR3 size: 14 residues. CDR1 is MNHEY, CDR2 SVGAGI, per germline. V was trimmed by 4 bases and J by 12 bases, leaving 19 bases between them.

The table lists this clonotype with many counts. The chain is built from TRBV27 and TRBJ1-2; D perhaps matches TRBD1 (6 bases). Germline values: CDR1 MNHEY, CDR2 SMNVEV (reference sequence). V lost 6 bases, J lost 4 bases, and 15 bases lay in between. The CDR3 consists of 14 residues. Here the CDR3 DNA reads TGTGCCAGCAGCCGGACAGAGACGTCCTATGGCTACACCTTC. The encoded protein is CASSRTETSYGYTF.

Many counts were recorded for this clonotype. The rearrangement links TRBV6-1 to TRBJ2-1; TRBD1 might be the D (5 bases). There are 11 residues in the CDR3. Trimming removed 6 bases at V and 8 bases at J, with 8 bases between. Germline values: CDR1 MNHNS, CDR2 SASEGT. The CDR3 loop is CASSRAYEQFF. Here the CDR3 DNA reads TGTGCCAGCAGCAGGGCCTATGAGCAGTTCTTC.

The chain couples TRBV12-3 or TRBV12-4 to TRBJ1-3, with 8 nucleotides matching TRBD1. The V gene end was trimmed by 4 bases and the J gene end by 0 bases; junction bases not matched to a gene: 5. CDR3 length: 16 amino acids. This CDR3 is CASSWTGPSSGNTIYF. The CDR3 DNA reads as TGTGCCAGCAGTTGGACAGGGCCGAGCTCTGGAAACACCATATATTTT.

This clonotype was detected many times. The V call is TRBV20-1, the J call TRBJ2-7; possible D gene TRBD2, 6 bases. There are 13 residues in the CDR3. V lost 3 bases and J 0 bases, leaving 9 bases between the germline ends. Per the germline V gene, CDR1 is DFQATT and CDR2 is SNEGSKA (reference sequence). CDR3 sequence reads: CSASPGDSYEQYF. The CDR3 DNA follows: TGCAGTGCTAGTCCGGGGGACTCCTACGAGCAGTACTTC.

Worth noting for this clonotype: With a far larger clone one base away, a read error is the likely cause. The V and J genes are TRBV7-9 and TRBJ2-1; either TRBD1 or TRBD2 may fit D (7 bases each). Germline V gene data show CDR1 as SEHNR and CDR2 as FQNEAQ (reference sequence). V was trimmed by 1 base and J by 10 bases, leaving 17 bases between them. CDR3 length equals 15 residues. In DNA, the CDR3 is TGTGCCAGCAGCTTAGTCTCAGGGGGGGCCTACGAGCAGTTCTTC. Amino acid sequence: CASSLVSGGAYEQFF.

DNA for the CDR3: TGTGCCACCAGTGATTGGACGGAACCCCTGGGGGCTTTCTTT. Amino acids: CATSDWTEPLGAFF. The J gene is TRBJ1-1, the V gene TRBV24-1; the D is unclear. There are 14 residues in the CDR3. V lost 2 bases to trimming and J lost 11 bases, with 17 bases between them. Germline loops: CDR1 KGHDR, CDR2 SFDVKD.

CDR3 sequence: CASSSSRVLAGGNEQFF. The CDR3 DNA reads as TGTGCCAGCAGCTCCTCCCGAGTACTAGCGGGGGGCAATGAGCAGTTCTTC. The chain recombines TRBV11-2 with TRBJ2-1, with 12 bases that match TRBD2. Germline V gene data show CDR1 as SGHAT and CDR2 as FQNNGV. Trimming took 4 bases from V and 6 from J; bases not matched to a gene: 10. The CDR3 extends over 17 amino acids.

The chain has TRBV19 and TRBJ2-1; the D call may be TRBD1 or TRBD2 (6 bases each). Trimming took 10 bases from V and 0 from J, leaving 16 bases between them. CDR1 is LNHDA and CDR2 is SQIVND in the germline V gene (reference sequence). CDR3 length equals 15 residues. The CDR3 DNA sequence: TGTGCCACCAAAGGGGGGCCGAGCTCCTACAATGAGCAGTTCTTC. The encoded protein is CATKGGPSSYNEQFF.

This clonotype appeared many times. The CDR3 loop is CSARGISVAGDTQYF. Written as DNA, the CDR3 is TGCAGTGCTAGAGGTATAAGCGTTGCGGGAGATACGCAGTATTTT. The chain carries TRBV20-1 and TRBJ2-3; weak D call: TRBD2 (5 bases). Germline CDR1 and CDR2: DFQATT and SNEGSKA (reference sequence). This CDR3 has 15 amino acids. Deletions cut 1 base from V and 5 bases from J, with 16 bases between.